These T cell receptor beta chains were read from a single sample in a study of CXCR3-negative and CXCR3-positive naive CD8 T cells. TCRdb re-called the 5' RACE reads; one entry per CDR3 protein, DNA not given. This listing includes approximately 59,000 distinct CDR3 sequences. The sequencing sample was made of naive CXCR3+ CD8+ T cells from blood. Receptor source: a human donor in good health. Some clones in this sample may be carry-over from other donors' samples. Both conserved end residues are part of each CDR3.

CDR3,V,J
CASSRPDLTSGGRETQYF,TRBV7-6,TRBJ2-5
CASSLFGTEAFF,TRBV7-6,TRBJ1-1
CASSLTSNQPQHF,TRBV14,TRBJ1-5
CASSPGGTGELFF,TRBV2,TRBJ2-2
CASSPLEDGNTIYF,TRBV6-2/TRBV6-3,TRBJ1-3
CSVEVGRYYNEQFF,TRBV29-1,TRBJ2-1
CASRNRGGGDTIYF,TRBV25-1,TRBJ1-3
CASSGRGTERNTIYF,TRBV6-6,TRBJ1-3
CASSQSFGQARYYGYTF,TRBV4-3,TRBJ1-2
CASSEADENTEAFF,TRBV6-1,TRBJ1-1
CASSFGPEGLLNYGYTF,TRBV5-8,TRBJ1-2
CASSTTGGGNQPQHF,TRBV19,TRBJ1-5
CASSLVAGLQETQYF,TRBV7-7,TRBJ2-5
CASRGPTAPYEQYF,TRBV6-5,TRBJ2-7
CASSFFLSTDTQYF,TRBV12-3/TRBV12-4,TRBJ2-3
CASSLKGQGAAAKNIQYF,TRBV23-1,TRBJ2-4